The 13 T cell receptor beta chains in this list originate from one sample, sequenced in a study of vaccination and CD4 T cells after COVID-19. Antigens of these TCRs are unknown. Sequencing of cultured CD4+ T cell DNA used the Oncomine TCR Beta short-read assay. TCRdb used MiXCR to reprocess the PCR reads, holding one entry per CDR3 protein. The profile shows roughly 12,000 distinct CDR3 sequences, around 48% of them singletons. The treatment was: approximately 11-day PBMC culture with coronavirus spike peptide pools or control peptides (ViraFEST assay). The sequenced sample was CD4+ T cells from blood, cultured in vitro. The receptors originated from a human donor who had recovered from COVID-19.

V and J are TRBV6-1 and TRBJ1-2; tentative D call: TRBD1 (5 bases). The CDR3 is 14 residues long. V was pared by 7 bases and J by 3 bases, with 15 bases between. Germline V lookup: CDR1 MNHNS, CDR2 SASEGT. CDR3 coding DNA: TGTGCCAGCAACCAGGGTAACGGAGACTATGGCTACACCTTC. Its translation: CASNQGNGDYGYTF.

The J gene is TRBJ1-5, the V gene TRBV19, with TRBD1 identical over 8 bases. This CDR3 contains 14 residues. CDR1 is LNHDA and CDR2 is SQIVND in the germline V gene (reference sequence). J gave up 7 bases and V 4 bases, and 6 bases lay outside the gene matches. The CDR3 DNA is TGTGCCAGTAGTAGGGGGACAGGCGGCCAGCCCCAGCATTTT. This gives the protein CASSRGTGGQPQHF.

This clonotype was counted between two and nine times. The V and J genes are TRBV5-8 and TRBJ2-1, with D perhaps TRBD2 (6 bases). The closer fit of TRBJ2-7 to the DNA end suggests the J call may be wrong. Germline values: CDR1 SGHTS, CDR2 YDEGEE. This CDR3 has 14 amino acids. The CDR3 spells CASSSATRDYEQYF. CDR3 DNA: TGTGCCAGCAGCTCCGCGACTAGGGACTACGAGCAGTACTTC.

The chain is built from TRBV2 and TRBJ1-5; the D is unclear. Germline CDR1 is SNHLY and CDR2 is FYNNEI. Between the trimmed V and J ends, which lost 1 base and 2 bases, there was a span of 6 bases. The CDR3 loop spans 14 amino acids. The CDR3 DNA reads TGTGCCAGCAGTGAAGGAGGTGGCAATCAGCCCCAGCATTTT. Translating it yields CASSEGGGNQPQHF.

This chain connects TRBV20-1 to TRBJ1-4, with 7 bases identical to TRBD1. The CDR3 has 16 amino acids. CDR1 and CDR2 (germline): DFQATT, SNEGSKA (reference sequence). V dropped 5 bases and J dropped 0; count of bases not matched to a gene: 9. The CDR3 coding sequence is TGCAGTGCTGGCCGTCCAGGGGGAGCAACTAATGAAAAACTGTTTTTT. Amino acids: CSAGRPGGATNEKLFF.

The rearrangement joins TRBV5-1 to TRBJ2-3; TRBD2 matches 9 bases. CDR3 length equals 15 residues. V was pared by 6 bases and J by 4 bases, with 9 bases of the junction left unmatched. Germline assignment: CDR1 SGHRS and CDR2 YFSETQ. The CDR3 protein is CASTSGSGRADTQYF. The CDR3 region has the DNA TGCGCCAGCACATCGGGTAGCGGGAGAGCAGATACGCAGTATTTT. The full variable domain, rest sourced from reference TRBV5-1 and TRBJ2-3, is KAGVTQTPRYLIKTRGQQVTLSCSPISGHRSVSWYQQTPGQGLQFLFEYFSETQRNKGNFPGRFSGRQFSNSRSEMNVSTLELGDSALYLCASTSGSGRADTQYFGPGTRLTVL.

A single count supports this clonotype. This chain joins TRBV21-1 and TRBJ2-2; the DNA was not used to check the table's D call, TRBD1. TRBV21-1 is an annotated pseudogene. The CDR3 consists of 16 residues. The CDR3 spells CASSDSGRMNTGELFF. The CDR3 DNA is TGTGCCAGCAGCGACTCGGGACGGATGAACACCGGGGAGCTGTTTTTT.

The CDR3 here is CASSRGTGELFF. CDR3 sequence (DNA): TGTGCCAGCAGTAGGGGAACCGGGGAGCTGTTTTTT. The chain couples TRBV6-2 or TRBV6-3 to TRBJ2-2, with a weak D call TRBD1 (5 bases). The ends were cut back, 5 bases at V and 5 bases at J, with 6 bases in the middle. This CDR3 has 12 residues. Germline V gene data show CDR1 as MNHEY and CDR2 as SVGEGT.

This clonotype was seen only a few times. V gene TRBV20-1 combines with J gene TRBJ2-7; TRBD2 matches 7 bases. The CDR3 is 15 residues long. V shed 0 bases and J 5 bases; nucleotides not matched to a gene: 10. Germline assignment: CDR1 DFQATT and CDR2 SNEGSKA (reference sequence). The CDR3 here is CSARDSAGEHNEQYF. The CDR3 DNA sequence: TGCAGTGCTAGAGATTCTGCGGGAGAGCATAACGAGCAGTACTTC.

This sequence joins TRBV2 and TRBJ2-7; D is possibly TRBD1 or TRBD2 (7 bases each). Germline V gives CDR1 SNHLY, CDR2 FYNNEI. The CDR3 is 16 residues long. V was pared by 1 base and J by 3 bases, with 16 bases between. The CDR3 region has the DNA TGTGCCAGCAGTGAAGTTCAATTCAGGGGGGGCTACGAGCAGTACTTC. It is translated as CASSEVQFRGGYEQYF.

The CDR3 here is CSARPFDEQYF. Here the CDR3 DNA reads TGCAGTGCCCGTCCATTTGATGAGCAGTACTTC. The chain carries TRBV20-1 and TRBJ2-7; D gene uncertain. V dropped 6 bases and J dropped 7 bases, with 13 bases sitting between them. The CDR3 extends over 11 amino acids. Germline V CDR1 and CDR2: DFQATT, SNEGSKA (reference sequence).

In this sample, this clonotype turned up a few times. The rearrangement joins TRBV15 to TRBJ1-5; unclear D gene. V gave up 2 bases and J gave up 1 base, with 12 bases separating them. Per germline, CDR1 LNHNV and CDR2 YYDKDF (reference sequence). The CDR3 is 16 amino acids. The DNA of the CDR3 is TGTGCCACCAGCAGACCCCTTCAAGAAAGCAATCAGCCCCAGCATTTT. Its translation: CATSRPLQESNQPQHF.

V usage is TRBV12-3 or TRBV12-4 and J usage is TRBJ2-3; TRBD1 matches 11 bases. This CDR3 region has 14 residues. V was pared by 6 bases and J by 4 bases, with 3 bases of the junction left unmatched. The CDR3 DNA sequence: TGTGCCAGCAGACGGACAGGGGGCGCAGATACGCAGTATTTT. Its translation: CASRRTGGADTQYF.